This T cell receptor beta chain was documented in a study of OX40 agonist ivuxolimab in advanced cancers. Across the whole study: Three patients, one with hepatocellular carcinoma and two with cutaneous melanoma, achieved partial responses.

Study conclusions and caveats: At 0.1-3.0 mg/kg, partial responders had clonal expansion among the lowest observed.

Deletions cut 2 bases from V and 3 bases from J, with 11 bases between. The CDR3 runs to 14 residues. Germline V gene data show CDR1 as MNHEY and CDR2 as SMNVEV (reference sequence). The method was immunoSEQ multiplex PCR; TCRdb's version includes in-frame clones alone and lacks a portion of them. The sample contains about 62,000 clones, 80% to 95% of which appear only once. Comment on this clone: Its target is not known.

The chain carries TRBV27 and TRBJ2-7; no clear D. The sequence was collected from an adult with an advanced solid tumor such as melanoma, head and neck, liver or kidney cancer. The material sequenced was CD4+ or CD8+ T cells sorted from blood, taken in a trial of the OX40 agonist ivuxolimab. The DNA for the CDR3 is TGTGCCAGCAGTTTAGGTGGACCCTACTACGAGCAGTACTTC. Its translation is CASSLGGPYYEQYF.